The 27 T cell receptor beta chains below come from one sample, sequenced in a study of blood T cells in healthy people across ages. Then a second PCR, running roughly 6 to 11 cycles, was carried out with a sample-barcoded 5' primer and a J-beta primer mix. TCRdb processed the 5' RACE reads anew with MiXCR; each CDR3 protein has one entry. Here the sample spans around 700,000 distinct CDR3 sequences, 25% being singletons. These data were also reused for a study on T cells of mothers and their children.

Sequencing input: blood. These receptor sequences come from a boy aged 10-17 years in good health.

V is TRBV5-6 and J is TRBJ1-6; the D gene is possibly TRBD1 (6 bases). The CDR3 totals 16 residues. The V end lost 4 bases, the J end lost 9 bases, and 20 bases lay between the germline ends. CDR1 and CDR2 from the germline V gene are SGHDT and YYEEEE. The CDR3 DNA reads TGTGCCAGCAGCCTCCCCTCGGGGACACCTGGTTCACCCCTCCACTTT. This codes for CASSLPSGTPGSPLHF.

The V gene is TRBV27, the J gene TRBJ1-6; D is unclear. Germline-derived CDR1 and CDR2 are MNHEY and SMNVEV (reference sequence). The V end was cut by 8 bases, the J end by 0 bases, with 8 bases between. The CDR3 loop spans 14 amino acids. CDR3 sequence (DNA): TGTGCCAGCGCCGGCCTCTCCTATAATTCACCCCTCCACTTT. Encoded protein: CASAGLSYNSPLHF.

This rearrangement joins TRBV14 to TRBJ1-2; 7 bases agree with TRBD1. The CDR3 runs to 12 residues. The junction had 2 bases not matched to a gene; V was cut back by 5 bases and J by 5 bases. In germline, CDR1 is SGHDN, CDR2 FVKESK. The CDR3, as DNA: TGTGCCAGCAGCAGGGGACAGTATGGCTACACCTTC. Translating it yields CASSRGQYGYTF.

V gene TRBV11-2 combines with J gene TRBJ1-1; D unresolved. This CDR3 region has 15 residues. Looked up from germline, CDR1 is SGHAT and CDR2 is FQNNGV. Trimming pared 1 base from V and 3 bases from J, leaving 12 bases between. Here the CDR3 reads CASSLGGKRDTEAFF. The DNA of the CDR3 is TGTGCCAGCAGCTTAGGAGGGAAAAGGGACACTGAAGCTTTCTTT.

This clonotype was seen only a few times. The chain combines TRBV3-1 with TRBJ1-6; D is undetermined. The CDR3 loop spans 15 amino acids. The V end was cut by 4 bases, the J end by 6 bases, with 13 bases between. Germline CDR1 is LGHDT and CDR2 is YNNKEL (reference sequence). CDR3 in amino acids: CASSPRLTSNSPLHF. The DNA of the CDR3 is TGTGCCAGCAGCCCGAGACTGACCTCTAATTCACCCCTCCACTTT.

The table lists this clonotype with a few counts. The chain is built from TRBV29-1 and TRBJ2-5; 7 bases are a match to TRBD1. The better agreement between TRBJ2-1 and the DNA end casts doubt on the J call. CDR1 and CDR2 (germline): SQVTM, ANQGSEA. The CDR3 consists of 11 residues. DNA for the CDR3: TGCAGCGTTGGTACAGGGGCCCAGCAGTTCTTC. The encoded protein is CSVGTGAQQFF.

V usage is TRBV6-5 and J usage is TRBJ1-1; 10 bases fit TRBD1. Germline CDR1 is MNHEY and CDR2 is SVGAGI. The CDR3 is 14 residues long. With V trimmed by 5 bases and J by 11 bases, 11 bases remained unmatched. Written as DNA, the CDR3 is TGTGCCAGCAGTCCCACGGGACAGGGGAAAGGGGCTTTCTTT. Translated: CASSPTGQGKGAFF.

This clonotype has just a few counts. CDR3 bases: TGTGCCAGCACCGAGAGTGTTACCTCTGGAAACACCATATATTTT. This gives the protein CASTESVTSGNTIYF. The J gene is TRBJ1-3, the V gene TRBV6-2 or TRBV6-3; D is ambiguous. V lost 7 bases and J 0 bases, leaving 13 bases between the germline ends. The germline CDR1 and CDR2 sequences are MNHEY and SVGEGT. This CDR3 region has 15 residues.

The gene calls are TRBV7-9 and TRBJ1-3; D unresolved. Trimming stripped 5 bases from V and 8 bases from J, with 16 bases between. This CDR3 has 14 residues. Germline V gene data show CDR1 as SEHNR and CDR2 as FQNEAQ (reference sequence). The CDR3 DNA sequence: TGTGCCAGCAGCCCCACCGCGGAGGCGGACACCATATATTTT. It is translated as CASSPTAEADTIYF.

In nucleotides, the CDR3 is TGTGCCAGCAGCTTTGGGCCGAGCACTGAAGCTTTCTTT. Its protein is CASSFGPSTEAFF. J is TRBJ1-1 and V is TRBV5-6; D is ambiguous. The CDR3 runs 13 residues. CDR1 SGHDT and CDR2 YYEEEE come from the germline V gene. V was trimmed by 2 bases and J by 4 bases, leaving 9 bases between them.

In regard to this clonotype: The junction shows a germline mismatch at one end, possibly a read error. V usage is TRBV29-1 and J usage is TRBJ2-7; D not certain. The CDR3 is made up of 12 amino acids. Germline lookup yields CDR1 SQVTM and CDR2 ANQGSEA. The CDR3 DNA is TGCAGCGGTGAAGACGGTACCTACGAGCAGTACTTC. It is translated as CSGEDGTYEQYF.

Comments on this clonotype: A much larger clonotype is one base distant, so this may be a read error. V gene TRBV12-3 or TRBV12-4 combines with J gene TRBJ2-7; D is unclear. The CDR3 length is 10 residues. The CDR3 DNA is TGTGCCAGCAGTTCCTACAAGCAGTACTTC. Its protein product is CASSSYKQYF.

This clonotype was seen only a few times. J is TRBJ2-1 and V is TRBV6-2 or TRBV6-3, with D perhaps matching TRBD1 (5 bases). The DNA end is more similar to TRBJ2-7, so the J call may be wrong. CDR3 size: 15 residues. CDR1 MNHEY and CDR2 SVGEGT come from the germline V gene. The CDR3 here is CASSSPPLGVYEQYF. DNA for the CDR3: TGTGCCAGCAGTTCCCCACCTCTAGGGGTCTACGAGCAGTACTTC.

This chain uses TRBV6-5 with TRBJ1-3; 7 nucleotides match TRBD1. This CDR3 has 16 amino acids. Germline trimming cut 2 bases from V and 4 bases from J; bases unmatched to any gene: 8. In germline, CDR1 is MNHEY, CDR2 SVGAGI. The CDR3, as DNA: TGTGCCAGCAGTTACGGGACAGACCCTCGGGGAAACACCATATATTTT. Amino acids: CASSYGTDPRGNTIYF.

The chain is built from TRBV2 and TRBJ2-1; the D is unclear. The CDR3 runs to 15 residues. With 6 bases removed from V and 4 bases from J, the gap between germline ends came to 16 bases. Germline assignment: CDR1 SNHLY and CDR2 FYNNEI. The CDR3 nucleotides read TGTGCCAGCAGCGCCTATAGGCAGCAGTACAATGAGCAGTTCTTC. Its translation is CASSAYRQQYNEQFF.

This clonotype turned up a few times. This chain links TRBV27 with TRBJ2-7; 8 bases are shared with TRBD1. The V gene end was trimmed by 6 bases and the J gene end by 5 bases; junction bases not matched to a gene: 9. The germline gives CDR1 MNHEY, CDR2 SMNVEV (reference sequence). This CDR3 comprises 14 residues. CDR3 nucleotides: TGTGCCAGCAGCCCGGACAGGGTAATGAACGAGCAGTACTTC. Translated, it gives CASSPDRVMNEQYF.

The CDR3 sequence: CASSQQTGDYEQYF. CDR3 DNA sequence: TGTGCCAGTAGCCAACAGACAGGTGACTACGAGCAGTACTTC. V gene TRBV19 combines with J gene TRBJ2-7; tentative D call: TRBD1 (6 bases). Per the germline V gene, CDR1 is LNHDA and CDR2 is SQIVND (reference sequence). V was clipped by 6 bases and J by 3 bases, with 15 bases between them. The CDR3 covers 14 residues. The variable domain in full, completed from reference TRBV19 and TRBJ2-7, reads DGGITQSPKYLFRKEGQNVTLSCEQNLNHDAMYWYRQDPGQGLRLIYYSQIVNDFQKGDIAEGYSVSREKKESFPLTVTSAQKNPTAFYLCASSQQTGDYEQYFGPGTRLTVT.

This clonotype appeared a few times. This chain uses TRBV20-1 with TRBJ2-1; D is unresolved. Trimming took off 3 bases at V and 6 bases at J, with 12 bases between the two ends. The CDR3 has 13 amino acids. Germline V gene sequence: CDR1 DFQATT, CDR2 SNEGSKA (reference sequence). This CDR3 is CSASYATLNEQFF. The DNA for the CDR3 is TGCAGTGCTAGCTACGCCACTCTCAATGAGCAGTTCTTC.

V is TRBV21-1 and J is TRBJ1-2. TRBV21-1 is a documented pseudogene. The CDR3 contains 16 residues. The CDR3 reads CASSKVYGVVNYGYTF. CDR3 nucleotide sequence: TGTGCCAGCAGCAAAGTTTACGGGGTCGTCAACTATGGCTACACCTTC.

The chain has TRBV13 and TRBJ2-5, with TRBD1 identical over 9 bases. Germline V CDR1 and CDR2: PRHDT, FYEKMQ (reference sequence). The CDR3 sequence is 15 residues long. V was pared by 5 bases and J by 5 bases, with 9 bases of the junction left unmatched. CDR3 residues: CASSKTGTGSETQYF. As DNA, the CDR3 is TGTGCCAGCAGCAAGACCGGGACAGGGAGTGAGACCCAGTACTTC.

V usage is TRBV24-1 and J usage is TRBJ2-5; TRBD2 agrees at 9 bases. The J call is uncertain, as TRBJ2-1 better fits the DNA end. Germline V gene lookup returns CDR1 KGHDR and CDR2 SFDVKD. CDR3 length: 14 amino acids. CDR3 in DNA: TGTGCCACCAGTGATTGGGGACTAGCAGCTGAGCAGTTCTTC. Its translation is CATSDWGLAAEQFF.

The genes are TRBV9 and TRBJ1-2, with D maybe TRBD1 (5 bases). Between the trimmed V and J ends, which lost 3 bases and 2 bases, there was a span of 14 bases. In germline, CDR1 is SGDLS, CDR2 YYNGEE. The CDR3 is 15 amino acids. As DNA, the CDR3 is TGTGCCAGCAGCGCATCGGACAAGGGGAACTATGGCTACACCTTC. Protein sequence: CASSASDKGNYGYTF. Full variable domain (outside the CDR3, taken from reference TRBV9 and TRBJ1-2): DSGVTQTPKHLITATGQRVTLRCSPRSGDLSVYWYQQSLDQGLQFLIQYYNGEERAKGNILERFSAQQFPDLHSELNLSSLELGDSALYFCASSASDKGNYGYTFGSGTRLTVV.

This chain uses TRBV10-2 with TRBJ1-2, with D possibly TRBD1 on 5 matching bases. CDR3 length: 15 residues. Germline V lookup: CDR1 WSHSY, CDR2 SAAADI. V was clipped by 0 bases and J by 4 bases, with 12 bases between them. This chain's CDR3 is CASSESRDLGYGYTF. CDR3 DNA sequence: TGCGCCAGCAGTGAGTCGAGGGACCTGGGCTATGGCTACACCTTC.

This clonotype appeared a few times. The rearrangement joins TRBV12-3 or TRBV12-4 to TRBJ1-1; D uncertain. The CDR3 totals 13 residues. V dropped 6 bases and J dropped 3 bases, with 11 bases sitting between them. CDR3 protein: CASRHSLYTEAFF. In nucleotides, the CDR3 is TGTGCCAGCAGGCACTCCCTCTACACTGAAGCTTTCTTT.

This clonotype was counted between two and nine times. This chain uses TRBV28 with TRBJ1-6; D call uncertain. The CDR3 has 14 residues. CDR1 and CDR2 (germline): MDHEN, SYDVKM. Trimming left V 7 bases short and J 7 bases short, with 14 bases between. The CDR3 sequence is CASTPSRWNSPLHF. Written as DNA, the CDR3 is TGTGCCAGCACCCCCTCGAGGTGGAATTCACCCCTCCACTTT. The full variable domain, completed using reference TRBV28 and TRBJ1-6, is DVKVTQSSRYLVKRTGEKVFLECVQDMDHENMFWYRQDPGLGLRLIYFSYDVKMKEKGDIPEGYSVSREKKERFSLILESASTNQTSMYLCASTPSRWNSPLHFGNGTRLTVT.

This clonotype was detected a few times. J is TRBJ2-4 and V is TRBV15; TRBD1 agrees at 7 bases. Trimming cost V 1 base and J 6 bases; bases outside gene matches: 6. The CDR3 is made up of 15 amino acids. Per the germline V gene, CDR1 is LNHNV and CDR2 is YYDKDF (reference sequence). CDR3 sequence: CATSRVPGTANIQYF. The DNA for the CDR3 is TGTGCCACCAGCAGAGTCCCCGGGACAGCAAACATTCAGTACTTC.

Of note for this clonotype: Its ends do not fully match the called genes, so a read error is possible. The V gene is TRBV29-1, the J gene TRBJ2-5; 10 positions match TRBD1. The CDR3 has 13 amino acids. Germline CDR1 reads SQVTM; CDR2 reads ANQGSEA. CDR3 sequence: CSVDRGQQEAQYF. The CDR3 region has the DNA TGCAGCGTCGACAGGGGGCAACAAGAGGCCCAGTACTTC.